This TCR beta chain was sequenced for a study of blood T cells in healthy people across ages. A sample-barcoded 5' primer and a J-beta primer mix were used in a second PCR of about 7 to 12 cycles. No fewer than 3 million CDR3-containing paired-end reads came from each sample. Using its own MiXCR run on the 5' RACE reads, TCRdb lists one record per CDR3 protein. The table lists 900,000 to 950,000 distinct CDR3 sequences, almost 30% of them singletons. The CDR3 runs to 13 residues. Germline CDR1 is MNHNY and CDR2 is SVGAGI (reference sequence). Separately, the same data were catalogued under a study of T cells of mothers and their children.

The sequence derives from a woman between 35 and 50 years old in good health. V and J are TRBV6-6 and TRBJ2-4; D assignment may be TRBD1 or TRBD2 (5 bases each). The J call may be faulty, since TRBJ2-7 better matches the DNA end. The material sequenced was blood. The CDR3 sequence is CASSRDGDYEQYF. The CDR3 DNA follows: TGTGCCAGCAGTAGGGACGGGGATTACGAGCAGTACTTC.